This T cell receptor beta chain was recorded in a study of blood T cell repertoires in COVID-19. Study background: Samples came from the United States, Italy and Spain, spanning acute and convalescent COVID-19. T cells, B-cell-depleted T cells, or PBMCs supplied cDNA or gDNA.

Methods used by the authors: It was from reference gene primer amplification that nucleated cell counts were estimated. Assay used: immunoSEQ multiplex PCR; TCRdb lists only in-frame clones, some missing. That table supplies the V and J calls and clone size; D and trimming were determined from the DNA. The data show 250,000 to 300,000 clones, approximately 86% seen once. The source of this sequence is a man between 18 and 35 years old with active or convalescent COVID-19. Sequencing was carried out using peripheral blood.

CDR3 nucleotides: TGTGCCAGCAGCACTCCGGTCGCCCGCTACGAGCAGTACTTC. The encoded protein is CASSTPVARYEQYF. This rearrangement joins TRBV7-8 to TRBJ2-7; the D is unclear. V was clipped by 5 bases and J by 3 bases, with 14 bases between them. In germline, CDR1 is SGHVS, CDR2 FQNEAQ. There are 14 residues in the CDR3.